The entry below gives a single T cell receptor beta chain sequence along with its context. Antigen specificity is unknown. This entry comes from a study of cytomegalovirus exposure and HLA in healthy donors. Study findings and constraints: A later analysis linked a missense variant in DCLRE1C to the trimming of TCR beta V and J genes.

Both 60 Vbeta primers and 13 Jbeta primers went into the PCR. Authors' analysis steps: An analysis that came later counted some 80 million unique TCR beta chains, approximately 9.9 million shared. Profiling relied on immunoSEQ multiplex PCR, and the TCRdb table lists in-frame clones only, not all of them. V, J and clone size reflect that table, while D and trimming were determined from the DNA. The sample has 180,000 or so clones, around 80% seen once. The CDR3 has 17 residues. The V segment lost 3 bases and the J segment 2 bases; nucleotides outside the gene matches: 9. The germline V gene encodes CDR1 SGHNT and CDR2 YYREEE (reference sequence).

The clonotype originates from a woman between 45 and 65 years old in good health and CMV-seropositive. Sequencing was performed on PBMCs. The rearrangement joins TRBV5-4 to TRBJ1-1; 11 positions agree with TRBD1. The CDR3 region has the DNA TGTGCCAGCAGCTACACCTCCGGGACAGGGGGAAACACTGAAGCTTTCTTT. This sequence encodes CASSYTSGTGGNTEAFF.